This entry concerns a single T cell receptor (beta chain). This entry comes from a study of shared clonotypes between healthy human individuals. Profiled with immunoSEQ multiplex PCR; TCRdb holds only in-frame clones, not every one. The table has around 2,000,000 clones, roughly 94% seen once. V shed 9 bases and J shed 1 base, with 15 bases lying between them. CDR3 length: 14 residues. Germline V gene lookup returns CDR1 SGHTA and CDR2 FQGNSA. This receptor was identified in a man between 18 and 29 years old in good health. The J gene is TRBJ1-1, the V gene TRBV7-2; D remains ambiguous. The sample comprised naive CD4+ T cells sorted from blood. Specified subset: CD45RA+ positively selected. The CDR3 reads CASYGPVKNTEAFF. The CDR3 DNA follows: TGTGCCAGTTACGGACCCGTCAAGAACACTGAAGCTTTCTTT.